A selection of T cell receptor beta chains follows, all from one sample in a study of cytomegalovirus exposure and HLA in healthy donors. Repertoires were generated with immunoSEQ multiplex PCR, while TCRdb's copy carries only in-frame clones and drops some. This repertoire shows 150,000 to 200,000 clones, approximately 11% found once; its top ten account for roughly 7.7%. Sequencing used PBMCs. These receptor sequences come from a man between 50 and 59 years old in good health and CMV-seropositive. Each CDR3 is given with its conserved first and last residue. Fields, in order: CDR3 length, V gene, J gene, D gene, clone size, CDR3 DNA, CDR3 protein. The D gene is left open where the match is weak. Size is omitted from some rows. Given values are once, few, many or a class for expanded clones.

15,TRBV6-1,TRBJ2-2,TRBD2,few,TGTGCCAGCACCTGGCGGGGGGGAGATTGGGGGGAGCTGTTTTTT,CASTWRGGDWGELFF
15,TRBV7-2,TRBJ2-4,.,.,TGTGCCAGCAGCCCACAGGGCTTAGCCAAAAACATTCAGTACTTC,CASSPQGLAKNIQYF
17,TRBV4-3,TRBJ2-3,TRBD2,.,TGCGCCAGCAGCCAAGCGGTCAGGCTAGCGGGCTCAGATACGCAGTATTTT,CASSQAVRLAGSDTQYF
15,TRBV5-6,TRBJ1-6,.,.,TGTGCCAGCAGCGACGGGGGGGGGACTAGTTCACCCCTCCACTTT,CASSDGGGTSSPLHF
13,TRBV5-1,TRBJ2-7,.,few,TGCGCCAGCAGCTTAGAACTCGGCTACGAGCAGTACTTC,CASSLELGYEQYF
14,TRBV18,TRBJ1-6,.,few,TGTGCCAGCTCACCCGACACGGTAGGGGTTCCCCTCCACTTT,CASSPDTVGVPLHF
13,TRBV27,TRBJ1-1,.,few,TGTGCCAGCAGCCTCAGGGGTTACACTGAAGCTTTCTTT,CASSLRGYTEAFF
11,TRBV11-3,TRBJ1-2,.,.,TGTGCCAGCAGCTCCCTCTATGGCTACACCTTC,CASSSLYGYTF
17,TRBV18,TRBJ2-7,TRBD2,.,TGTGCCAGCTCACCACTTGGCGGGGGGCGGATCTCCTACGAGCAGTACTTC,CASSPLGGGRISYEQYF
14,TRBV19,TRBJ1-2,TRBD1,.,TGTGCCAGTAGTTCCCAGGACAGGTACTATGGCTACACCTTC,CASSSQDRYYGYTF
17,TRBV11-3,TRBJ2-3,TRBD2,.,TGTGCCAGCAGCTTATTTATAGCGGGGGGGCAAGCAGATACGCAGTATTTT,CASSLFIAGGQADTQYF
17,TRBV7-2,TRBJ1-1,.,few,TGTGCCAGCAGCTCCAACCCCGGGCCAACAGGGAACACTGAAGCTTTCTTT,CASSSNPGPTGNTEAFF
14,TRBV19,TRBJ1-1,.,few,.,CASSILAPSTEAFF
16,TRBV2,TRBJ2-1,TRBD2,.,TGTGCCAGCAGTTTAGGACTAGCGGGGTCCCCCAGGGAGCAGTTCTTC,CASSLGLAGSPREQFF
14,TRBV6-6,TRBJ1-6,.,few,TGTGCCAGCAGTTACGCCGGGGGAAATTCACCCCTCCACTTT,CASSYAGGNSPLHF
14,TRBV6-5,TRBJ1-5,.,few,TGTGCCAGCACTACGAGGGGGACCAATCAGCCCCAGCATTTT,CASTTRGTNQPQHF
18,TRBV18,TRBJ1-2,TRBD1,.,TGTGCCAGCTCAAAGGGAGGGACAGGGACCTTACCTAACTATGGCTACACCTTC,CASSKGGTGTLPNYGYTF
17,TRBV5-1,TRBJ2-1,TRBD1,.,TGCGCCAGCAGCCTCCGCCACAGGGGGCAGTCCTACAATGAGCAGTTCTTC,CASSLRHRGQSYNEQFF
14,TRBV2,TRBJ2-1,TRBD2,.,TGTGCCAGCTCGGGACTAGCGGGGGTGGGAGAGCAGTTCTTC,CASSGLAGVGEQFF
14,TRBV6-5,TRBJ1-4,.,.,TGTGCCAGCAGGAGGACGGACTTTAATGAAAAACTGTTTTTT,CASRRTDFNEKLFF
16,TRBV4-2,TRBJ1-5,.,.,TGTGCCAGCAGCCAAGATTTGGGGGGAAATCGTCAGCCCCAGCATTTT,CASSQDLGGNRQPQHF
14,TRBV7-2,TRBJ1-1,.,.,TGTGCCAGCAGCTTTCTCAGGGAGAACACTGAAGCTTTCTTT,CASSFLRENTEAFF
13,TRBV18,TRBJ2-7,.,.,TGTGCCAGCTCACCAGCCGGAGGGCACGAGCAGTACTTC,CASSPAGGHEQYF
12,TRBV15,TRBJ1-2,.,.,TGTGCCACCAGCCCGGCGGGGGGTGGCTACACCTTC,CATSPAGGGYTF
17,TRBV5-4,TRBJ2-5,.,.,TGTGCCAGCAGCTTGATTAGGGGCGCGGGAAGAGGGGAGACCCAGTACTTC,CASSLIRGAGRGETQYF
13,TRBV29-1,TRBJ2-5,.,few,TGCAGCGTGTCAGGTGGCCACCAAGAGACCCAGTACTTC,CSVSGGHQETQYF
18,TRBV7-6,TRBJ1-4,.,few,TGTGCCAGCAGCCCACGCCCCGTCCGACGGGCAACTAATGAAAAACTGTTTTTT,CASSPRPVRRATNEKLFF
14,TRBV7-2,TRBJ2-3,.,few,TGTGCCAGCAGCTTAAGCCCCGGACAAGATACGCAGTATTTT,CASSLSPGQDTQYF
15,TRBV27,TRBJ1-2,.,few,TGTGCCAGCACCTCACCGGGGTTGGGCAACTATGGCTACACCTTC,CASTSPGLGNYGYTF
17,TRBV7-2,TRBJ1-2,TRBD1,.,TGTGCCAGCAGCTCCGGGACAGGGGGCCTAACTAACTATGGCTACACCTTC,CASSSGTGGLTNYGYTF
14,TRBV5-3,TRBJ1-2,TRBD1,.,TGTGCCAGAAGCTCCCGGGACAGCCGCTATGGCTACACCTTC,CARSSRDSRYGYTF
17,TRBV7-2,TRBJ2-1,TRBD2,.,TGTGCCAGCAGCCTAAGCGGGGGGGCCGGGGCCTACAATGAGCAGTTCTTC,CASSLSGGAGAYNEQFF
13,TRBV7-2,TRBJ2-5,TRBD1,.,TGTGCCAGCAACCGGGACAGAGAGGGGACCCAGTACTTC,CASNRDREGTQYF
16,TRBV6-5,TRBJ2-5,TRBD2,few,TGTGCCAGCAGTTCTCCCGTGACTAGCGGGGCAGAGACCCAGTACTTC,CASSSPVTSGAETQYF
16,TRBV27,TRBJ2-2,.,few,TGTGCCAGCAGTTTAAGGGGTGAGGCCTTGGCAGGGGAGCTGTTTTTT,CASSLRGEALAGELFF
11,TRBV19,TRBJ1-6,.,few,TGTGCCAGTTCAAATAATTCACCCCTCCACTTT,CASSNNSPLHF
14,TRBV6-5,TRBJ1-5,TRBD1,few,TGTGCCAGCAGTTCGGACAGGGCGTCGCAGCCCCAGCATTTT,CASSSDRASQPQHF
14,TRBV5-4,TRBJ1-1,TRBD1,.,TGTGCCAGCAGCTTATGGACAGGGGGGACTGAAGCTTTCTTT,CASSLWTGGTEAFF
16,TRBV5-4,TRBJ2-3,TRBD1,.,TGTGCCAGCAGCTTGGCCGGACAGGGGTTCGGAGATACGCAGTATTTT,CASSLAGQGFGDTQYF
12,TRBV27,TRBJ1-5,.,few,TGTGCCAGTAAACAGGGTGGTCAGCCCCAGCATTTT,CASKQGGQPQHF
15,TRBV7-2,TRBJ1-3,.,few,TGTGCCAGCAGCTCCCCGGGGTGGAGGGGAAACACCATATATTTT,CASSSPGWRGNTIYF
13,TRBV10-2,TRBJ2-5,TRBD1,.,TGCGCCGCGGCTAGGGGGCTTGGGGAGACCCAGTACTTC,CAAARGLGETQYF
15,TRBV6-1,TRBJ1-4,.,few,TGTGCCAGCAGTGAATGGAGGGGCTATAGTGAAAAACTGTTTTTT,CASSEWRGYSEKLFF
17,TRBV11-2,TRBJ1-6,.,few,TGTGCCAGCAGCTCGATAGACAGGAGCTCCTATAATTCACCCCTCCACTTT,CASSSIDRSSYNSPLHF
15,TRBV5-1,TRBJ2-3,.,.,TGCGCCAGCAGCTTGGAGGCGGGGGCGGGAGATACGCAGTATTTT,CASSLEAGAGDTQYF
11,TRBV11-3,TRBJ1-1,.,.,TGTGCCAGCAGCCAGGGGATCGGAGCTTTCTTT,CASSQGIGAFF
11,TRBV20-1,TRBJ2-2,.,few,TGCAGTGCTGGGAGAGCCGGGGAGCTGTTTTTT,CSAGRAGELFF
13,TRBV5-4,TRBJ2-5,.,few,TGTGCCAGCAGCGGCGGTTGGGAAGAGACCCAGTACTTC,CASSGGWEETQYF